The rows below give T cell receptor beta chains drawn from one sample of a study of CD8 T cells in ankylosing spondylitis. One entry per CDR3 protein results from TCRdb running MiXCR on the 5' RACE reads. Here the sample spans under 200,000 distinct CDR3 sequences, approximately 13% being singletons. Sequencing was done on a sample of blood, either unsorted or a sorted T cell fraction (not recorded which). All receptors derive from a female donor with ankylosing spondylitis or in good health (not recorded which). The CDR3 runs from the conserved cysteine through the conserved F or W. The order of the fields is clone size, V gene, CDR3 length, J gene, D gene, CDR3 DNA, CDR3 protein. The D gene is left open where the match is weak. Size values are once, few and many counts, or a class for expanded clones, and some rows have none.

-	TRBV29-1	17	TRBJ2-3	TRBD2	TGCAGCGTTGAAACGAGCGGTCTAGCGGGAAGAGGAGATACGCAGTATTTT	CSVETSGLAGRGDTQYF
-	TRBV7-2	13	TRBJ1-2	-	TGTGCCAGCAGCTTACCCCAGGTGGGTGGCTACACCTTC	CASSLPQVGGYTF
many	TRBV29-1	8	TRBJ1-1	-	TGCAGCGCAAATGAAGCTTTCTTT	CSANEAFF
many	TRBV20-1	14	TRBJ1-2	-	TGCAGTGCAAGAGGGGGGGCACGGGGCTATGGCTACACCTTC	CSARGGARGYGYTF
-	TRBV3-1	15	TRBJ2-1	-	TGTGCCAGCAGCCAAGGTCTGGTCTACTTCAATGAGCAGTTCTTC	CASSQGLVYFNEQFF
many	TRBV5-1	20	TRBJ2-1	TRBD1	TGCGCCAGCAGCTTCTTCGGACAGGGGAGTCGGTTTAGCTCCTACAATGAGCAGTTCTTC	CASSFFGQGSRFSSYNEQFF
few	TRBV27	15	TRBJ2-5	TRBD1	TGTGCCAGCAGTTTAAGGGACAGGGAACAAGAGACCCAGTACTTC	CASSLRDREQETQYF
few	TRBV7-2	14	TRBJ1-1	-	TGTGCCAGCAGCCCTGGCATGAAACCAGATGAAGCTTTCTTT	CASSPGMKPDEAFF
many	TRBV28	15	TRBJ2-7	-	TGTGCCAGCAGTTTATTCACCTTGAGTTCCTACGAGCAGTACTTC	CASSLFTLSSYEQYF
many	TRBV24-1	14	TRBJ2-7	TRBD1	TGTGCCATACGCGGGGGGACAGGGGACTACGAGCAGTACTTC	CAIRGGTGDYEQYF
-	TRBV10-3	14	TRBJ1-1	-	TGTGCCATCAGCCAAGGGAGGGAGGGGACTGAAGCTTTCTTT	CAISQGREGTEAFF
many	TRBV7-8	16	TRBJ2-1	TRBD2	TGTGCCAGCAGCTTAGCCGGGACTAGCGCCACCAATGAGCAGTTCTTC	CASSLAGTSATNEQFF
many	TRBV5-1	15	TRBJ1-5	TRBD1	TGCGCCAGCAGCTTGGAAGGGGGCGTAACTCAGCCCCAGCATTTT	CASSLEGGVTQPQHF
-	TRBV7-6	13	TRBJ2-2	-	TGTGCCAGCAGCTTAGACCCTACCGGGGAGCTGTTTTTT	CASSLDPTGELFF
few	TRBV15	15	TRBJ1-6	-	TGTGCCACCAGCAGAGATGCGGCGGGCAATTCACCCCTCCACTTT	CATSRDAAGNSPLHF
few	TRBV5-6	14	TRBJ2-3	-	TGTGCCAGCAGCTTGTTAGGGGACCGAGATACGCAGTATTTT	CASSLLGDRDTQYF
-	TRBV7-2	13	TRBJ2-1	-	TGTGCCAGCAGCAAAGAATTGGGCAATGAGCAGTTCTTC	CASSKELGNEQFF
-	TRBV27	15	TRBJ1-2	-	TGTGCCAGCAGTTTACTTTCAGGGGCCGGCTATGGCTACACCTTC	CASSLLSGAGYGYTF
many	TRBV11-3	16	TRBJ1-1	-	TGTGCCAGCAGCTCCCTCCTTGGGGGTAGGAACACTGAAGCTTTCTTT	CASSSLLGGRNTEAFF
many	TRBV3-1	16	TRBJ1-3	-	TGTGCCAGCAGCCAAGCATCCCGGGGCTCTGGAAACACCATATATTTT	CASSQASRGSGNTIYF
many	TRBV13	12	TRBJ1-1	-	TGTGCCAGCAGGGAGGGGTACACTGAAGCTTTCTTT	CASREGYTEAFF
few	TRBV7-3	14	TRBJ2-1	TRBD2	TGTGCCAGCAGCCTGACTAGCGGGAGTGTTGAGCAGTTCTTC	CASSLTSGSVEQFF
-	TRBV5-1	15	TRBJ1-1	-	TGCGCCAGCAGCTTGGACGGGCTTTTAGGCACTGAAGCTTTCTTT	CASSLDGLLGTEAFF
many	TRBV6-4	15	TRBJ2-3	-	TGTGCCAGCAGTGTTCGGCAGGGCGGGGCGGATACGCAGTATTTT	CASSVRQGGADTQYF
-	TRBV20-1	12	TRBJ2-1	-	TGCAGTGCTAGTCCCGGGGACTTCCGCCAGTTCTTC	CSASPGDFRQFF
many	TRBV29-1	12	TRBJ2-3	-	TGCAGCGTTGGTTCTCTGGCAGATACGCAGTATTTT	CSVGSLADTQYF
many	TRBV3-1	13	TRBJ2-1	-	TGTGCCAGCAGCCAAGGGGGCATACTAGCTCGGTTCTTC	CASSQGGILARFF
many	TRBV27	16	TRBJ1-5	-	TGTGCCAGCAGTTCCCGTCCGGGGCTCGGCAATCAGCCCCAGCATTTT	CASSSRPGLGNQPQHF
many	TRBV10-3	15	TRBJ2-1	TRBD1	TGTGCCATCAGTGAAGGGACAGGGGTCAACAATGAGCAGTTCTTC	CAISEGTGVNNEQFF
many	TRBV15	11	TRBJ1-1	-	TGTGCCACCAGCAGTGAGGGTGAAGCTTTCTTT	CATSSEGEAFF
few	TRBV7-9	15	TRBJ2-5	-	TGTGCCAGCAGCTTAGGGTCACTCGGGCTTGAGACCCAGTACTTC	CASSLGSLGLETQYF
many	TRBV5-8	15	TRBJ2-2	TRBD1	TGTGCCAGCAGCCCCGGGACAGGGAACACCGGGGAGCTGTTTTTT	CASSPGTGNTGELFF
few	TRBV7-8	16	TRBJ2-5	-	TGTGCCAGCAGCTTGTACGGGACTCTGGGCGGCGAGACCCAGTACTTC	CASSLYGTLGGETQYF
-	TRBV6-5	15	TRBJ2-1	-	TGTGCCAGCAGTTATAGGGTGGGAGAAAACAATGAGCAGTTCTTC	CASSYRVGENNEQFF
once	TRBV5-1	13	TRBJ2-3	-	TGCGCCAGTGCAGGGCTGGGTACAGATACGCAGTATTTT	CASAGLGTDTQYF
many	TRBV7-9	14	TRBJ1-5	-	TGTGCCAGCAGCTCGACGGTTTACAATCAGCCCCAGCATTTT	CASSSTVYNQPQHF
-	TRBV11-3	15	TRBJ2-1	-	TGTGCCAGCACCCCCGGCCTGTCCTCCTACAATGAGCAGTTCTTC	CASTPGLSSYNEQFF
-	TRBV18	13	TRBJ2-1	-	TGTGCCAGCTCACCACCGTCTGAGTCTGAGCAGTTCTTC	CASSPPSESEQFF
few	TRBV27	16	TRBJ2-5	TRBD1	TGTGCCAGCAGTTTTTTTTTGACAGGGGCGCTGGAGACCCAGTACTTC	CASSFFLTGALETQYF
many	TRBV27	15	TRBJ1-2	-	TGTGCCAGCAGTTTATTTAGGGGGGATAACTATGGCTACACCTTC	CASSLFRGDNYGYTF
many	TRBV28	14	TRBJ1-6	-	TGTGCCAGCAGTGGAGGGCAGGGATTGTCACCCCTCCACTTT	CASSGGQGLSPLHF
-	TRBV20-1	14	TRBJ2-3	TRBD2	TGCAGTGCAGATGCGGGGGGGCGGACAGATACGCAGTATTTT	CSADAGGRTDTQYF
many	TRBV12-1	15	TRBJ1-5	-	TGTGCCAGCAGCTTTGGGTTACAGTTGCGGGGGCCCCAGCATTTT	CASSFGLQLRGPQHF
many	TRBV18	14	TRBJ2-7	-	TGTGCCAGCTCACCACTTGCGGGGATCTACGAGCAGTACTTC	CASSPLAGIYEQYF
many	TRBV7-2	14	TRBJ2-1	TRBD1	TGTGCCAGCAGCTTAGGGTCCAGGGGGAATGAGCAGTTCTTC	CASSLGSRGNEQFF
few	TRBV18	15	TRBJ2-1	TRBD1	TGTGCCAGCTCACCGGTGGACAGGGGAAACAATGAGCAGTTCTTC	CASSPVDRGNNEQFF